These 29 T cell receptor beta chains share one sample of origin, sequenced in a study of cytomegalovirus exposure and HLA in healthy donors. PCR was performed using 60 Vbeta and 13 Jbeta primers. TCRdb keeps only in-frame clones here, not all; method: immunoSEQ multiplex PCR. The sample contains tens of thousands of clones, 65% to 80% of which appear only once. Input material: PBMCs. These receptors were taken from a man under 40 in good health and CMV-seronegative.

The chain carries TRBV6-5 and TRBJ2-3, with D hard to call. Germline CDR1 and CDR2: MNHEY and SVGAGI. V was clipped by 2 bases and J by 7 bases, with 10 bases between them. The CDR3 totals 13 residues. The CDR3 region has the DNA TGTGCCAGCAGTTACAGCCGCGGCAATACGCAGTATTTT. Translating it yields CASSYSRGNTQYF.

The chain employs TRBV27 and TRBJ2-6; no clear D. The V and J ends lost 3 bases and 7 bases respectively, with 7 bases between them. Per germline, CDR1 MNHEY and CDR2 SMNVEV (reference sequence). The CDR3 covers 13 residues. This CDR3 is CASSFATANVLTF. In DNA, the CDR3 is TGTGCCAGCAGTTTTGCCACTGCCAACGTCCTGACTTTC. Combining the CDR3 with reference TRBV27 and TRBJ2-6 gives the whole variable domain EAQVTQNPRYLITVTGKKLTVTCSQNMNHEYMSWYRQDPGLGLRQIYYSMNVEVTDKGDVPEGYKVSRKEKRNFPLILESPSPNQTSLYFCASSFATANVLTFGAGSRLTVL.

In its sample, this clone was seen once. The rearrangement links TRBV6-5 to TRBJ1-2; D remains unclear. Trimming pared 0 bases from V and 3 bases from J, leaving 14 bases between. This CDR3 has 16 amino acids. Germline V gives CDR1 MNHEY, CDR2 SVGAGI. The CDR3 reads CASSYSRGGNDYGYTF. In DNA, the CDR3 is TGTGCCAGCAGTTACTCCCGGGGTGGGAACGACTATGGCTACACCTTC.

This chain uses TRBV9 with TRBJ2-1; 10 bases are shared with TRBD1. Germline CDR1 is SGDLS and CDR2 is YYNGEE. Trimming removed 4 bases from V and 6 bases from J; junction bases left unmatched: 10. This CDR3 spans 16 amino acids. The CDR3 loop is CASSPSGQGVFNEQFF. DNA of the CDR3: TGTGCCAGCAGCCCCTCAGGACAGGGGGTGTTCAATGAGCAGTTCTTC. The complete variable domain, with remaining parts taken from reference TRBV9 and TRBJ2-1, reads DSGVTQTPKHLITATGQRVTLRCSPRSGDLSVYWYQQSLDQGLQFLIQYYNGEERAKGNILERFSAQQFPDLHSELNLSSLELGDSALYFCASSPSGQGVFNEQFFGPGTRLTVL.

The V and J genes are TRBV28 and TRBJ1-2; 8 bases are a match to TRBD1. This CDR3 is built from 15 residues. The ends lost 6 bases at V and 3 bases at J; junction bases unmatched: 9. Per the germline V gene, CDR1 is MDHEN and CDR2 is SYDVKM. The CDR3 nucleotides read TGTGCCAGCAGAGTCGGACAGGGCTCTCACTATGGCTACACCTTC. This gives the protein CASRVGQGSHYGYTF.

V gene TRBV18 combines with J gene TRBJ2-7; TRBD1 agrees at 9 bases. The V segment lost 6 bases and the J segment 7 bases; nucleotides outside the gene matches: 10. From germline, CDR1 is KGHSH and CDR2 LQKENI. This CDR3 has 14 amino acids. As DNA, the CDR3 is TGTGCCAGCTCTCCCACAGGGGGCCGTTGGGAGCAGTACTTC. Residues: CASSPTGGRWEQYF.

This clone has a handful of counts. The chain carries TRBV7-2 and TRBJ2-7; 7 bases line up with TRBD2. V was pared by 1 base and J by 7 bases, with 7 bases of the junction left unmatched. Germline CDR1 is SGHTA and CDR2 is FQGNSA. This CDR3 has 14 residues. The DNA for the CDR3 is TGTGCCAGCAGCTTAGACTCTCAAGCGGGGGAGCAGTACTTC. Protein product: CASSLDSQAGEQYF.

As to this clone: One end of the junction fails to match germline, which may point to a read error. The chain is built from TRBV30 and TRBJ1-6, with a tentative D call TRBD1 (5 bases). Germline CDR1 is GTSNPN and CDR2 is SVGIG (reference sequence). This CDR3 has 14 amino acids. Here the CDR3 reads CARTGPSSNSPLHF. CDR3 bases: TGTGCCCGCACAGGCCCCTCCTCTAATTCACCCCTCCACTTT.

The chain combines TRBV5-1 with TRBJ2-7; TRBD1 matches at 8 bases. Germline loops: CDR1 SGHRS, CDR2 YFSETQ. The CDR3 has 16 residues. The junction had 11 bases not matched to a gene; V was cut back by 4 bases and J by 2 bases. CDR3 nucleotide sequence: TGCGCCAGCAGCCGGAACGCAGGGGGCCAAACCTACGAGCAGTACTTC. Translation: CASSRNAGGQTYEQYF. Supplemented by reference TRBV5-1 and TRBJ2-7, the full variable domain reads KAGVTQTPRYLIKTRGQQVTLSCSPISGHRSVSWYQQTPGQGLQFLFEYFSETQRNKGNFPGRFSGRQFSNSRSEMNVSTLELGDSALYLCASSRNAGGQTYEQYFGPGTRLTVT.

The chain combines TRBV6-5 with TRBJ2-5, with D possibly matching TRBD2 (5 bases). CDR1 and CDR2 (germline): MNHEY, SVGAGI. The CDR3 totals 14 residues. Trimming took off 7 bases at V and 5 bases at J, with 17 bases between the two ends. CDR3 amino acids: CASIYSARVETQYF. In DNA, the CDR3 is TGTGCCAGCATCTACAGTGCGAGGGTGGAGACCCAGTACTTC.

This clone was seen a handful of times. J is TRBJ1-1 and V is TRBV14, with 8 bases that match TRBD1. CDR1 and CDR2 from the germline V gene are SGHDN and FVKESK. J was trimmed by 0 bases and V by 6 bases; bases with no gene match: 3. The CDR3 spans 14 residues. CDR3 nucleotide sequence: TGTGCCAGCAGGAGACAGGGGCTGAACACTGAAGCTTTCTTT. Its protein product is CASRRQGLNTEAFF.

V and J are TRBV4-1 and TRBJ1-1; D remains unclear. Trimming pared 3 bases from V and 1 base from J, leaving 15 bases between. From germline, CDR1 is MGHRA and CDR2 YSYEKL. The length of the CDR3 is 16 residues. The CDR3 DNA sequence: TGCGCCAGCAGCCATCCCGGGGAGGGTGGGAACACTGAAGCTTTCTTT. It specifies CASSHPGEGGNTEAFF.

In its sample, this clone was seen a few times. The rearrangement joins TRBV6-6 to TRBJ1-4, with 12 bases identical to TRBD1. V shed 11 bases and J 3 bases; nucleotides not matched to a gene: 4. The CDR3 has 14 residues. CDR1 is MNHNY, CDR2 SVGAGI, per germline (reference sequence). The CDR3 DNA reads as TGTGCCTCGGGACAGGGGGCGCCTAATGAAAAACTGTTTTTT. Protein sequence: CASGQGAPNEKLFF.

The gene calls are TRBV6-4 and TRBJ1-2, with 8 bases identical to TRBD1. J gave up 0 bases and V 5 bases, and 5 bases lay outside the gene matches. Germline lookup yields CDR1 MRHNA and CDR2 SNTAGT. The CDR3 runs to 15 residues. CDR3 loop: CASSPGQGANYGYTF. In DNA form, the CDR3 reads TGTGCCAGCAGTCCCGGACAGGGCGCTAACTATGGCTACACCTTC.

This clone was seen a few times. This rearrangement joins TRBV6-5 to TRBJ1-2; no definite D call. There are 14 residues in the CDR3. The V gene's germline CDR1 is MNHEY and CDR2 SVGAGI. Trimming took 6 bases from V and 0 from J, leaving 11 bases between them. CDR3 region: CASRGRGSNYGYTF. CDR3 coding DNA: TGTGCCAGCAGAGGGAGAGGGTCTAACTATGGCTACACCTTC.

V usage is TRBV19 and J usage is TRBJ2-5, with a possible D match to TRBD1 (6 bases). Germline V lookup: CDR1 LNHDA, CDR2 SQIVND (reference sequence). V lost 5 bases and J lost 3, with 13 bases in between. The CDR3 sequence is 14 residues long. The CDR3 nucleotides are TGTGCCAGTAGTCGCCGGGACACCGAAGAGACCCAGTACTTC. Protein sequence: CASSRRDTEETQYF.

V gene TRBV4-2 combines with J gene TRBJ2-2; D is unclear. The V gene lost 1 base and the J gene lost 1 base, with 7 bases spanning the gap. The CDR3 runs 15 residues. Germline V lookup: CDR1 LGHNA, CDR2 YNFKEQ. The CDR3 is CASSQVGENTGELFF. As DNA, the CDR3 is TGTGCCAGCAGCCAAGTAGGAGAGAACACCGGGGAGCTGTTTTTT.

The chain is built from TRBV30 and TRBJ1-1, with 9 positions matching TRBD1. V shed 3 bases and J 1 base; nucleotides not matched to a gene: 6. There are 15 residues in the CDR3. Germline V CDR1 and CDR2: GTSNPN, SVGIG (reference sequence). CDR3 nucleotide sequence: TGTGCCTGGAGCCCCAAGGGACAGGGGAACACTGAAGCTTTCTTT. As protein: CAWSPKGQGNTEAFF. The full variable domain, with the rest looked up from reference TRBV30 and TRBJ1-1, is SQTIHQWPATLVQPVGSPLSLECTVEGTSNPNLYWYRQAAGRGLQLLFYSVGIGQISSEVPQNLSASRPQDRQFILSSKKLLLSDSGFYLCAWSPKGQGNTEAFFGQGTRLTVV.

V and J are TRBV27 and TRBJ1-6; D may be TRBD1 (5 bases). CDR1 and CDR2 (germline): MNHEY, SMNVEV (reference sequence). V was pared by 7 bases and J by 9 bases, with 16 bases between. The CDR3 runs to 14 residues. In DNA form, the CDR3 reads TGTGCCAGCACCCTGGGGGGAATGAGTTCACCCCTCCACTTT. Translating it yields CASTLGGMSSPLHF.

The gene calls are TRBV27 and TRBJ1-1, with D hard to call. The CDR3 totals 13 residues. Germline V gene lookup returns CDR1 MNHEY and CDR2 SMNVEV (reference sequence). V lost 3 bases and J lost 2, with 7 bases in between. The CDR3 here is CASSLEGNTEAFF. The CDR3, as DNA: TGTGCCAGCAGTTTGGAGGGTAACACTGAAGCTTTCTTT.

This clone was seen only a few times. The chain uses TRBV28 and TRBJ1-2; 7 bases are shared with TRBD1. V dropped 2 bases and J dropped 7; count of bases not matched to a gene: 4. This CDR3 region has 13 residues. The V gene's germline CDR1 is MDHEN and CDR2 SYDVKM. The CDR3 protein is CASSLEGALGYTF. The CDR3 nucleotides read TGTGCCAGCAGTTTAGAGGGGGCCCTTGGCTACACCTTC.

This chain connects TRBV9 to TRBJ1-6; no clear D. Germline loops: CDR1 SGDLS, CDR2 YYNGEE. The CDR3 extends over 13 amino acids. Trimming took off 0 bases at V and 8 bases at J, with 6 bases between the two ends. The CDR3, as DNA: TGTGCCAGCAGCGTAGGATCAGATTCACCCCTCCACTTT. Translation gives CASSVGSDSPLHF.

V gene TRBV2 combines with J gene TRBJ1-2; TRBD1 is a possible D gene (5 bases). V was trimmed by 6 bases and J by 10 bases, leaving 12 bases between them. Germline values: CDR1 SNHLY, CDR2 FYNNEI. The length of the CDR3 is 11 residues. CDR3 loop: CASRATEYYTF. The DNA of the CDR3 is TGTGCCAGCAGAGCGACAGAGTACTACACCTTC.

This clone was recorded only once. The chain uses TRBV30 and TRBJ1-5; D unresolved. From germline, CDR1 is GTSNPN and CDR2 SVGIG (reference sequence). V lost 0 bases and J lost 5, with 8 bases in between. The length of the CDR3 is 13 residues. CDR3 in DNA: TGTGCCTGGAGTGTGGGCCTCGATCAGCCCCAGCATTTT. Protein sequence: CAWSVGLDQPQHF.

The CDR3 DNA sequence: TGTGCCAGCAGCCCCAACCAGGGATATAATGAAAAACTGTTTTTT. Protein product: CASSPNQGYNEKLFF. This sequence joins TRBV7-6 and TRBJ1-4; D may be TRBD1 (5 bases). The V end lost 5 bases, the J end lost 4 bases, and 14 bases lay between the germline ends. This CDR3 has 15 residues. Germline CDR1 reads SGHVS; CDR2 reads FNYEAQ.

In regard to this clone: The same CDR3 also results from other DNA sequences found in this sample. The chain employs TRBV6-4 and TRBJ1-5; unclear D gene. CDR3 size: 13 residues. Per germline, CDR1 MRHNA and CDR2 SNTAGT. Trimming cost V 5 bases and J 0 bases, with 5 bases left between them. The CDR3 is CASSTDSNQPQHF. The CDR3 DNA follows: TGTGCCAGCAGTACAGATAGCAATCAGCCCCAGCATTTT.

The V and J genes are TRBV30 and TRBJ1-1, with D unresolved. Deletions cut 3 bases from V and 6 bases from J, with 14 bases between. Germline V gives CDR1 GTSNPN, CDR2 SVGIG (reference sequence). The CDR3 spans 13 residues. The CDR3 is CAWRTPGASEAFF. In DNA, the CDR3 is TGTGCCTGGAGAACCCCGGGAGCTTCTGAAGCTTTCTTT.

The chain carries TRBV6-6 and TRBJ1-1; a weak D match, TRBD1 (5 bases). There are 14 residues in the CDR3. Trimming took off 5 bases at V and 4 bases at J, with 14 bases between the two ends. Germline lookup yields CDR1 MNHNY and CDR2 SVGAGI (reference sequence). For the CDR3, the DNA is TGTGCCAGCAGTCCCCTCAGGGAAGGCACTGAAGCTTTCTTT. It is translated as CASSPLREGTEAFF.

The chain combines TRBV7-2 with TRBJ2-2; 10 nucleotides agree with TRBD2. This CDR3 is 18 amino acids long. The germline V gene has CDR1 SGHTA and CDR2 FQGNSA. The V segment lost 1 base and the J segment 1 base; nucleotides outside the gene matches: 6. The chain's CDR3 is CASSLGALAGVNTGELFF. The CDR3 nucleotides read TGTGCCAGCAGCTTAGGAGCCCTAGCGGGGGTGAACACCGGGGAGCTGTTTTTT.